This entry lists 32 T cell receptor beta chains sequenced from one sample in a study of T cell changes during pregnancy in multiple sclerosis. The assay was immunoSEQ multiplex PCR, and TCRdb's table has in-frame clones only and misses some. Among around 50,000 clones listed, around 90% were seen once. The specimen comprised CD4+ T cells from peripheral blood mononuclear cells, sampled after pregnancy. Every receptor here comes from a female donor in good health, enrolled as a control in a pregnancy study.

V usage is TRBV13 and J usage is TRBJ2-7; a weak D match, TRBD1 (5 bases). Between the trimmed V and J ends, which lost 2 bases and 6 bases, there was a span of 20 bases. The germline CDR1 and CDR2 sequences are PRHDT and FYEKMQ (reference sequence). The CDR3 length is 16 residues. In DNA form, the CDR3 reads TGTGCCAGCAGCTTATCTTGGGGCACCCGAGATGGCGAGCAGTACTTC. Its protein is CASSLSWGTRDGEQYF. Supplemented by reference TRBV13 and TRBJ2-7, the full variable domain reads AAGVIQSPRHLIKEKRETATLKCYPIPRHDTVYWYQQGPGQDPQFLISFYEKMQSDKGSIPDRFSAQQFSDYHSELNMSSLELGDSALYFCASSLSWGTRDGEQYFGPGTRLTVT.

This clone occurred a few times. The rearrangement joins TRBV2 to TRBJ1-2; 8 bases align to TRBD1. Germline lookup yields CDR1 SNHLY and CDR2 FYNNEI. CDR3 length: 14 residues. The junction had 5 bases not matched to a gene; V was cut back by 1 base and J by 7 bases. The CDR3 region is CASSEGQGSGGYTF. DNA of the CDR3: TGTGCCAGCAGTGAAGGACAGGGGAGCGGTGGCTACACCTTC.

V and J are TRBV5-5 and TRBJ1-5; D unresolved. Looked up from germline, CDR1 is SGHKS and CDR2 is YYEKEE (reference sequence). V lost 3 bases, J lost 7 bases, and 17 bases lay in between. This CDR3 comprises 15 residues. CDR3 sequence: CASSSMGRREQPQHF. Here the CDR3 DNA reads TGTGCCAGCAGCTCAATGGGGAGAAGGGAGCAGCCCCAGCATTTT.

The chain combines TRBV19 with TRBJ1-2, with 7 nucleotides matching TRBD1. The CDR3 covers 12 residues. After removal of 9 bases from V and 4 bases from J, the junction contained 5 bases not matched to a gene. Germline CDR1 reads LNHDA; CDR2 reads SQIVND (reference sequence). This CDR3 is CASWDSIYGYTF. CDR3 coding DNA: TGTGCCAGCTGGGACAGCATCTATGGCTACACCTTC.

The gene calls are TRBV9 and TRBJ1-3; tentative D call: TRBD1 (5 bases). This CDR3 is built from 15 residues. The V and J ends lost 0 bases and 4 bases respectively, with 11 bases between them. Germline CDR1 reads SGDLS; CDR2 reads YYNGEE. The CDR3 nucleotides are TGTGCCAGCAGCGTAGAAGGAGGGGCGGGAAACACCATATATTTT. Protein sequence: CASSVEGGAGNTIYF.

The chain carries TRBV4-1 and TRBJ2-7, with 11 bases lining up with TRBD1. V lost 5 bases and J lost 7; bases outside the gene matches: 13. Germline loops: CDR1 MGHRA, CDR2 YSYEKL. The CDR3 contains 16 residues. The DNA of the CDR3 is TGCGCCAGCAGCGTTCAGACCGGGACAGGGGGTATAGAGCAGTACTTC. Amino acid sequence: CASSVQTGTGGIEQYF.

The chain links TRBV5-4 to TRBJ2-1; TRBD2 agrees at 8 bases. This CDR3 has 15 amino acids. Germline V lookup: CDR1 SGHNT, CDR2 YYREEE (reference sequence). V gave up 3 bases and J gave up 6 bases; unmatched junction bases: 8. Here the CDR3 DNA reads TGTGCCAGCAGCTCGGCGGGAGGAAACCTCAATGAGCAGTTCTTC. Residues: CASSSAGGNLNEQFF.

The rearrangement links TRBV7-2 to TRBJ1-3, with D possibly matching TRBD1 (6 bases). V was cut by 3 bases and J by 6 bases, with 9 bases left in between. The CDR3 runs 13 residues. Germline V CDR1 and CDR2: SGHTA, FQGNSA. CDR3 in DNA: TGTGCCAGCAGCTTCGACAGGCAAAACACCATATATTTT. It specifies CASSFDRQNTIYF.

The chain uses TRBV18 and TRBJ2-2, with 7 bases aligning to TRBD2. The CDR3 spans 16 residues. V dropped 1 base and J dropped 1; count of bases not matched to a gene: 3. Germline assignment: CDR1 KGHSH and CDR2 LQKENI. CDR3 loop: CASSPQVAGNTGELFF. In DNA form, the CDR3 reads TGTGCCAGCTCACCACAGGTAGCGGGGAACACCGGGGAGCTGTTTTTT.

The sample holds one count of this clone. V gene TRBV5-1 combines with J gene TRBJ2-1, with TRBD2 matching 9 bases. From germline, CDR1 is SGHRS and CDR2 YFSETQ. V was pared by 0 bases and J by 0 bases, with 10 bases of the junction left unmatched. The CDR3 consists of 19 residues. The CDR3, as DNA: TGCGCCAGCAGCTTGGGATGGACTAGCGCCCGGAGCTCCTACAATGAGCAGTTCTTC. As protein: CASSLGWTSARSSYNEQFF.

The V and J genes are TRBV13 and TRBJ2-3, with D possibly matching TRBD2 (7 bases). Deletions cut 3 bases from V and 5 bases from J, with 15 bases between. Germline V gene lookup returns CDR1 PRHDT and CDR2 FYEKMQ (reference sequence). The CDR3 extends over 15 amino acids. The CDR3 here is CASSFEGGRGDTQYF. For the CDR3, the DNA is TGTGCCAGCAGCTTTGAGGGGGGGAGAGGAGATACGCAGTATTTT.

V and J are TRBV18 and TRBJ2-5; the D is unclear. V was trimmed by 3 bases and J by 1 base, leaving 12 bases between them. In germline, CDR1 is KGHSH, CDR2 LQKENI. This CDR3 region has 15 residues. CDR3 coding DNA: TGTGCCAGCTCACCGAACAGCTTGGGCCAAGAGACCCAGTACTTC. Its translation is CASSPNSLGQETQYF.

This clone was detected once. The V call is TRBV15, the J call TRBJ2-7, with D possibly matching TRBD1 (6 bases). CDR1 and CDR2 (germline): LNHNV, YYDKDF (reference sequence). CDR3 length: 16 residues. Trimming took off 5 bases at V and 2 bases at J, with 19 bases between the two ends. The CDR3 here is CATSQFRGPGTYEQYF. The CDR3 DNA is TGTGCCACCAGCCAATTCAGGGGCCCGGGAACCTACGAGCAGTACTTC.

The genes are TRBV5-1 and TRBJ1-1, with D perhaps TRBD1 (5 bases). The CDR3 consists of 14 residues. CDR1 and CDR2 (germline): SGHRS, YFSETQ. Trimming left V 3 bases short and J 0 bases short, with 9 bases between. CDR3 amino acids: CASSSLTVNTEAFF. The DNA for the CDR3 is TGCGCCAGCAGCTCCTTGACAGTGAACACTGAAGCTTTCTTT.

V gene TRBV7-2 combines with J gene TRBJ2-3; D might be TRBD2 (5 bases). The CDR3 extends over 15 amino acids. Germline CDR1 reads SGHTA; CDR2 reads FQGNSA. Trimming pared 7 bases from V and 1 base from J, leaving 15 bases between. The CDR3 DNA reads as TGTGCCAGCAAGGGTGGGAGCCCTCGCACAGATACGCAGTATTTT. This sequence encodes CASKGGSPRTDTQYF.

The rearrangement uses TRBV18 and TRBJ2-5, with D perhaps TRBD2 (6 bases). Trimming removed 3 bases from V and 0 bases from J, with 8 bases in between. Germline V gene sequence: CDR1 KGHSH, CDR2 LQKENI. The CDR3 totals 14 residues. CDR3 loop: CASSPRDYQETQYF. CDR3 coding DNA: TGTGCCAGCTCACCCCGGGACTACCAAGAGACCCAGTACTTC.

The V and J genes are TRBV6-5 and TRBJ1-3; no clear D. The CDR3 has 15 residues. CDR1 MNHEY and CDR2 SVGAGI come from the germline V gene. V dropped 3 bases and J dropped 0 bases, with 9 bases sitting between them. This CDR3 is CASSYSVYSGNTIYF. DNA for the CDR3: TGTGCCAGCAGTTATTCGGTCTACTCTGGAAACACCATATATTTT.

This chain links TRBV2 with TRBJ2-5, with 9 bases that match TRBD1. The trim removed 6 bases at V and 3 bases at J, leaving 20 bases unmatched. Germline V CDR1 and CDR2: SNHLY, FYNNEI. This CDR3 is built from 19 residues. In DNA form, the CDR3 reads TGTGCCAGCAGAAGAAAACTTACCGTGAGGGACAGGGTGAAAGAGACCCAGTACTTC. Protein: CASRRKLTVRDRVKETQYF.

The V call is TRBV9, the J call TRBJ2-3; 8 bases are shared with TRBD2. The CDR3 extends over 15 amino acids. Germline V gene data show CDR1 as SGDLS and CDR2 as YYNGEE. The V and J ends lost 3 bases and 2 bases, in that order; junction bases with no gene match: 5. The CDR3 is CASSGAGEYTDTQYF. DNA of the CDR3: TGTGCCAGCAGCGGAGCGGGAGAGTACACAGATACGCAGTATTTT.

The V call is TRBV5-1, the J call TRBJ1-1; TRBD1 matches at 9 bases. The junction had 5 bases not matched to a gene; V was cut back by 0 bases and J by 11 bases. Per the germline V gene, CDR1 is SGHRS and CDR2 is YFSETQ. This CDR3 contains 13 residues. Written as DNA, the CDR3 is TGCGCCAGCAGCTTGGACTCGGACAGGGGTGCTTTCTTT. Translated, it gives CASSLDSDRGAFF.

The chain uses TRBV6-6 and TRBJ1-1, with TRBD1 matching over 7 bases. V gave up 4 bases and J gave up 4 bases; unmatched junction bases: 3. From germline, CDR1 is MNHNY and CDR2 SVGAGI (reference sequence). This CDR3 is built from 13 residues. This CDR3 reads CASSSRDSTEAFF. For the CDR3, the DNA is TGTGCCAGCAGTTCGCGGGACAGCACTGAAGCTTTCTTT.

V and J are TRBV18 and TRBJ1-1; 10 nucleotides agree with TRBD1. There are 15 residues in the CDR3. CDR1 KGHSH and CDR2 LQKENI come from the germline V gene. The V segment lost 5 bases and the J segment 2 bases; nucleotides outside the gene matches: 5. As DNA, the CDR3 is TGTGCCAGCTCATCGGGACAGGGGTTTAACACTGAAGCTTTCTTT. Protein product: CASSSGQGFNTEAFF.

The CDR3 region has the DNA TGCGCCAGCAGCTTCCCGACTCATTACAATGAGCAGTTCTTC. Protein: CASSFPTHYNEQFF. This chain joins TRBV5-1 and TRBJ2-1; no reliable D call. Trimming removed 2 bases from V and 4 bases from J, with 10 bases in between. Germline loops: CDR1 SGHRS, CDR2 YFSETQ. The CDR3 covers 14 residues. Full variable domain (missing parts from reference TRBV5-1 and TRBJ2-1): KAGVTQTPRYLIKTRGQQVTLSCSPISGHRSVSWYQQTPGQGLQFLFEYFSETQRNKGNFPGRFSGRQFSNSRSEMNVSTLELGDSALYLCASSFPTHYNEQFFGPGTRLTVL.

The chain uses TRBV6-5 and TRBJ2-7; 7 nucleotides agree with TRBD1. Losses at the gene ends were 5 bases for V and 3 bases for J; bases not matched to a gene: 7. This CDR3 is built from 14 residues. Germline CDR1 reads MNHEY; CDR2 reads SVGAGI. CDR3: CASSRQGYYYEQYF. The CDR3 nucleotides read TGTGCCAGCAGTCGACAGGGATACTACTACGAGCAGTACTTC.

The chain is built from TRBV11-1 and TRBJ2-7; a possible D gene is TRBD2 (6 bases). The CDR3 runs 14 residues. In germline, CDR1 is SGHAT, CDR2 FQDESV (reference sequence). V lost 1 base and J 4 bases, leaving 11 bases between the germline ends. The CDR3 spells CASSLEEGLYEQYF. CDR3 DNA sequence: TGTGCCAGCAGCTTAGAGGAGGGCCTTTACGAGCAGTACTTC.

This clone appeared once. The CDR3 sequence is CATLGASGRMNDEQFF. DNA of the CDR3: TGTGCCACCTTGGGGGCTAGCGGGAGGATGAACGATGAGCAGTTCTTC. This chain connects TRBV19 to TRBJ2-1, with 11 bases matching TRBD2. Trimming cost V 10 bases and J 8 bases; bases outside gene matches: 16. Germline V CDR1 and CDR2: LNHDA, SQIVND (reference sequence). The length of the CDR3 is 16 residues.

CDR3 DNA sequence: TGTGCCAGCAGGTATACAGGGATTGGCTACACCTTC. Its translation: CASRYTGIGYTF. The chain uses TRBV2 and TRBJ1-2; a weak D match, TRBD1 (6 bases). Germline loops: CDR1 SNHLY, CDR2 FYNNEI. V lost 6 bases and J 7 bases, leaving 12 bases between the germline ends. The CDR3 covers 12 residues.

The chain has TRBV5-4 and TRBJ2-3, with 12 bases identical to TRBD2. The germline gives CDR1 SGHNT, CDR2 YYREEE (reference sequence). The CDR3 contains 16 residues. J lost 1 base, V lost 0 bases, and 0 bases had no gene match. In DNA form, the CDR3 reads TGTGCCAGCAGCTTGGGACTAGCGGGAGGCACAGATACGCAGTATTTT. This translates into CASSLGLAGGTDTQYF.

The chain links TRBV7-8 to TRBJ2-1, with TRBD2 identical over 12 bases. The germline V gene encodes CDR1 SGHVS and CDR2 FQNEAQ. V was pared by 5 bases and J by 2 bases, with 7 bases of the junction left unmatched. The CDR3 has 17 amino acids. This CDR3 reads CASSTGLAGITYNEQFF. The CDR3 nucleotides read TGTGCCAGCAGCACTGGACTAGCGGGGATAACCTACAATGAGCAGTTCTTC.

DNA of the CDR3: TGTGCCAGCAGCTTCTCCCGGGATAATGAAAAACTGTTTTTT. Encoded protein: CASSFSRDNEKLFF. The V gene is TRBV7-8, the J gene TRBJ1-4; D not certain. CDR1 is SGHVS and CDR2 is FQNEAQ in the germline V gene. This CDR3 region has 14 residues. Trimming shortened V by 3 bases and J by 4 bases, and 9 bases separated the two germline ends.

The rearrangement links TRBV5-1 to TRBJ1-1, with D perhaps TRBD1 (5 bases). With 0 bases removed from V and 0 bases from J, the gap between germline ends came to 12 bases. CDR3 length: 16 amino acids. The germline V gene has CDR1 SGHRS and CDR2 YFSETQ. CDR3 sequence: CASSLGGRSMNTEAFF. CDR3 in DNA: TGCGCCAGCAGCTTGGGGGGGAGGTCCATGAACACTGAAGCTTTCTTT.

V and J are TRBV10-3 and TRBJ2-7; 8 nucleotides align to TRBD1. Germline CDR1 is ENHRY and CDR2 is SYGVKD. With 8 bases clipped from V and 2 bases from J, the junction kept 20 bases outside the gene matches. The CDR3 covers 18 residues. Here the CDR3 reads CAIPPGGIESRQAYEQYF. The CDR3 nucleotides are TGTGCCATCCCGCCAGGGGGCATCGAAAGTCGTCAGGCCTACGAGCAGTACTTC.